These 25 T cell receptor beta chains were all obtained from the same sample, sequenced in a study of cytomegalovirus exposure and HLA in healthy donors. The PCR ran on 60 Vbeta and 13 Jbeta primers. Repertoires were generated with immunoSEQ multiplex PCR, while TCRdb's copy carries only in-frame clones and drops some. The sample lists 200,000 to 250,000 clones; 80% to 90% were seen once. Sequencing was performed on PBMCs. Receptor source: a girl aged 2 to 10 in good health and CMV-seronegative.

This clone has only one observation. The chain carries TRBV6-6 and TRBJ2-1, with 10 bases fitting TRBD2. CDR3 size: 15 residues. Germline CDR1 is MNHNY and CDR2 is SVGAGI (reference sequence). The V and J ends lost 7 bases and 7 bases, in that order; junction bases with no gene match: 10. The CDR3 sequence is CASILKPLAGNEQFF. In DNA form, the CDR3 reads TGTGCCAGCATTCTAAAACCACTAGCGGGGAATGAGCAGTTCTTC.

The rearrangement uses TRBV7-8 and TRBJ1-6, with 9 bases identical to TRBD1. The length of the CDR3 is 14 residues. Germline CDR1 is SGHVS and CDR2 is FQNEAQ. The J segment lost 10 bases and the V segment lost 2 bases, leaving 3 bases of the junction unmatched. The CDR3 is CASSLTGGKSPLHF. The CDR3 bases are TGTGCCAGCAGCTTAACAGGGGGCAAGTCACCCCTCCACTTT.

This clone was seen a single time. This chain links TRBV30 with TRBJ2-2; possible D gene TRBD1, 5 bases. The CDR3 has 16 residues. Deletions cut 0 bases from V and 8 bases from J, with 19 bases between. Germline values: CDR1 GTSNPN, CDR2 SVGIG (reference sequence). CDR3 in amino acids: CAWSVWGTLGAGELFF. CDR3 coding DNA: TGTGCCTGGAGTGTGTGGGGCACCTTAGGGGCGGGGGAGCTGTTTTTT.

The V gene is TRBV30, the J gene TRBJ2-1; TRBD2 matches 7 bases. CDR1 is GTSNPN and CDR2 is SVGIG in the germline V gene (reference sequence). After removal of 0 bases from V and 11 bases from J, the junction contained 10 bases not matched to a gene. The CDR3 has 14 amino acids. CDR3 amino acids: CAWSVSLSSGQQFF. CDR3 sequence (DNA): TGTGCCTGGAGTGTTTCCCTCTCTAGCGGCCAGCAGTTCTTC.

As to this clone: The sample carries other DNA sequences with the same CDR3. The chain employs TRBV6-1 and TRBJ2-1; 10 nucleotides align to TRBD2. Germline CDR1 MNHNS, CDR2 SASEGT. The CDR3 extends over 15 amino acids. V lost 5 bases to trimming and J lost 0 bases; unmatched junction nucleotides: 1. Here the CDR3 DNA reads TGTGCCAGCAGTCTAGCGGGGGTCTCCTACAATGAGCAGTTCTTC. As protein: CASSLAGVSYNEQFF.

The J gene is TRBJ1-1, the V gene TRBV6-1; 7 bases are shared with TRBD1. In germline, CDR1 is MNHNS, CDR2 SASEGT. CDR3 length equals 12 residues. V was clipped by 8 bases and J by 8 bases; unmatched bases: 8. CDR3 residues: CASLRLTGEAFF. DNA of the CDR3: TGTGCCAGCCTACGGCTGACAGGGGAAGCTTTCTTT.

The chain is built from TRBV7-3 and TRBJ2-5, with unresolved D. Germline CDR1 is SGHTA and CDR2 is FQGTGA. The CDR3 has 13 amino acids. V lost 5 bases, J lost 0 bases, and 7 bases lay in between. CDR3 in amino acids: CASSRIYQETQYF. For the CDR3, the DNA is TGTGCCAGCAGCCGTATATACCAAGAGACCCAGTACTTC.

The chain couples TRBV5-5 to TRBJ1-2; 9 bases line up with TRBD1. The length of the CDR3 is 13 residues. Germline CDR1 SGHKS, CDR2 YYEKEE (reference sequence). The V gene end was trimmed by 4 bases and the J gene end by 5 bases; junction bases not matched to a gene: 3. The CDR3 spells CASSTGTGYGYTF. The DNA of the CDR3 is TGTGCCAGCAGCACCGGGACAGGGTATGGCTACACCTTC.

This clone was observed a few times. The junction does not match germline at one end; this may be a read error. The rearrangement uses TRBV7-9 and TRBJ2-2; 9 bases are shared with TRBD2. Germline lookup yields CDR1 SEHNR and CDR2 FQNEAQ (reference sequence). This CDR3 comprises 16 residues. The CDR3 region has the DNA TGTTCCAGCACCATAATAGCGGGAGATGTTACCGGGGAGCTGTTTTTT. Amino acids: CSSTIIAGDVTGELFF.

The CDR3 sequence is CASGFQGGTEAFF. In nucleotides, the CDR3 is TGTGCCAGCGGATTCCAGGGAGGTACTGAAGCTTTCTTT. The rearrangement uses TRBV11-2 and TRBJ1-1; TRBD1 is a possible D gene (5 bases). The CDR3 totals 13 residues. Trimming stripped 8 bases from V and 5 bases from J, with 15 bases between. Germline lookup yields CDR1 SGHAT and CDR2 FQNNGV.

The CDR3 loop reads CASTPLLSRTGNYGYTF. The CDR3 DNA is TGTGCCAGCACCCCCCTCCTGTCCCGGACGGGGAACTATGGCTACACCTTC. The chain links TRBV5-4 to TRBJ1-2; D remains unclear. The CDR3 length is 17 residues. V was trimmed by 6 bases and J by 2 bases, leaving 23 bases between them. Germline V gives CDR1 SGHNT, CDR2 YYREEE (reference sequence). The full variable domain, in which reference TRBV5-4 and TRBJ1-2 provide the parts outside the CDR3, is ETGVTQSPTHLIKTRGQQVTLRCSSQSGHNTVSWYQQALGQGPQFIFQYYREEENGRGNFPPRFSGLQFPNYSSELNVNALELDDSALYLCASTPLLSRTGNYGYTFGSGTRLTVV.

This clone appeared a few times. V gene TRBV9 combines with J gene TRBJ2-1; possible D gene TRBD1, 5 bases. Germline V CDR1 and CDR2: SGDLS, YYNGEE. This CDR3 region has 17 residues. The ends were cut back, 2 bases at V and 0 bases at J, with 15 bases in the middle. The CDR3 reads CASSVGLGASSYNEQFF. The CDR3 DNA follows: TGTGCCAGCAGCGTGGGGTTAGGGGCCAGCTCCTACAATGAGCAGTTCTTC.

This clone was seen a few times. This sequence joins TRBV5-4 and TRBJ2-1, with unresolved D. CDR3 length equals 11 residues. The germline V and J ends were trimmed by 0 bases and 12 bases, with 7 bases remaining between them. The V gene's germline CDR1 is SGHNT and CDR2 YYREEE (reference sequence). CDR3 DNA sequence: TGTGCCAGCAGCTTGGGTCCCCGGCAGTTCTTC. This gives the protein CASSLGPRQFF. Full variable domain (outside the CDR3, taken from reference TRBV5-4 and TRBJ2-1): ETGVTQSPTHLIKTRGQQVTLRCSSQSGHNTVSWYQQALGQGPQFIFQYYREEENGRGNFPPRFSGLQFPNYSSELNVNALELDDSALYLCASSLGPRQFFGPGTRLTVL.

The J gene is TRBJ2-7, the V gene TRBV27, with TRBD2 matching 7 bases. Germline trimming cut 3 bases from V and 3 bases from J; bases unmatched to any gene: 5. Germline CDR1 MNHEY, CDR2 SMNVEV (reference sequence). The CDR3 sequence is 14 residues long. The CDR3 here is CASSLRSGFYEQYF. The CDR3 DNA sequence: TGTGCCAGCAGTTTGCGTAGCGGGTTCTACGAGCAGTACTTC.

The chain employs TRBV5-1 and TRBJ1-2, with 9 bases that match TRBD1. Trimming cost V 0 bases and J 13 bases; bases outside gene matches: 4. The germline CDR1 and CDR2 sequences are SGHRS and YFSETQ. The CDR3 loop spans 12 amino acids. The CDR3 loop is CASSLEGQGFTF. In DNA form, the CDR3 reads TGCGCCAGCAGCTTGGAGGGACAGGGTTTCACCTTC.

The gene calls are TRBV27 and TRBJ2-1; TRBD2 might be the D (7 bases). The CDR3 is 16 residues long. Germline assignment: CDR1 MNHEY and CDR2 SMNVEV (reference sequence). V shed 0 bases and J shed 2 bases, with 11 bases lying between them. The CDR3 DNA reads TGTGCCAGCAGTTTATCAGGGGGAGGGCCCTACAATGAGCAGTTCTTC. Its translation: CASSLSGGGPYNEQFF.

The chain employs TRBV5-6 and TRBJ2-7, with TRBD1 identical over 12 bases. The CDR3 contains 14 residues. Germline values: CDR1 SGHDT, CDR2 YYEEEE. With V trimmed by 4 bases and J by 3 bases, 2 bases remained unmatched. This CDR3 reads CASSRDRGHYEQYF. In DNA, the CDR3 is TGTGCCAGCAGCAGGGACAGGGGGCACTACGAGCAGTACTTC.

This clone was seen just once. The CDR3, as DNA: TGTGCCTGGAGTCTGAGGACTAGCGGGCGATCAGATACGCAGTATTTT. This encodes CAWSLRTSGRSDTQYF. The chain has TRBV30 and TRBJ2-3; 11 bases are shared with TRBD2. The CDR3 is 16 amino acids. CDR1 and CDR2 from the germline V gene are GTSNPN and SVGIG (reference sequence). Trimming at V came to 2 bases and at J to 4 bases, leaving 8 bases not matched to a gene.

The genes are TRBV4-1 and TRBJ2-1; 8 bases map to TRBD2. Germline V gene sequence: CDR1 MGHRA, CDR2 YSYEKL. The CDR3 totals 13 residues. The V segment lost 0 bases and the J segment 12 bases; nucleotides outside the gene matches: 4. The CDR3, as DNA: TGCGCCAGCAGCCAAGATCTCCTAGCGGGGCAGTTCTTC. This sequence encodes CASSQDLLAGQFF.

The chain recombines TRBV14 with TRBJ2-7; D unresolved. CDR1 is SGHDN, CDR2 FVKESK, per germline. The CDR3 contains 13 residues. The V end lost 5 bases, the J end lost 3 bases, and 11 bases lay between the germline ends. The CDR3 DNA follows: TGTGCCAGCAGCTCCCACCCCGGCTACGAGCAGTACTTC. Its protein is CASSSHPGYEQYF.

This clone was picked up one time. The rearrangement joins TRBV6-4 to TRBJ1-6, with 10 bases aligning to TRBD1. The CDR3 has 19 residues. The trim removed 5 bases at V and 0 bases at J, leaving 10 bases unmatched. CDR1 MRHNA and CDR2 SNTAGT come from the germline V gene. CDR3 sequence reads: CASSSDRGRWASYNSPLHF. In DNA form, the CDR3 reads TGTGCCAGCAGTAGCGACAGGGGGCGTTGGGCCTCCTATAATTCACCCCTCCACTTT.

J is TRBJ1-2 and V is TRBV7-2; D is possibly TRBD1 (6 bases). Trimming removed 0 bases at V and 8 bases at J, with 16 bases between. The germline CDR1 and CDR2 sequences are SGHTA and FQGNSA. This CDR3 has 15 residues. Here the CDR3 reads CASSLAITGIKGYTF. CDR3 nucleotides: TGTGCCAGCAGCTTAGCGATAACAGGGATCAAGGGCTACACCTTC.

This sequence joins TRBV4-1 and TRBJ1-1; D is unresolved. The V end lost 3 bases, the J end lost 1 base, and 9 bases lay between the germline ends. The CDR3 covers 14 residues. From germline, CDR1 is MGHRA and CDR2 YSYEKL. CDR3 nucleotides: TGCGCCAGCAGCCAGCCCACAACGAACACTGAAGCTTTCTTT. Protein: CASSQPTTNTEAFF.

The CDR3 sequence: CASSILAGQDQETQYF. The CDR3 region has the DNA TGTGCCAGCAGCATACTAGCGGGACAGGACCAAGAGACCCAGTACTTC. The chain is built from TRBV7-9 and TRBJ2-5, with 10 bases that match TRBD2. The V segment lost 5 bases and the J segment 0 bases; nucleotides outside the gene matches: 6. CDR1 and CDR2 from the germline V gene are SEHNR and FQNEAQ (reference sequence). The CDR3 contains 16 residues. The full variable domain, completed using reference TRBV7-9 and TRBJ2-5, is DTGVSQNPRHKITKRGQNVTFRCDPISEHNRLYWYRQTLGQGPEFLTYFQNEAQLEKSRLLSDRFSAERPKGSFSTLEIQRTEQGDSAMYLCASSILAGQDQETQYFGPGTRLLVL.

The V and J genes are TRBV6-6 and TRBJ2-5; 7 bases agree with TRBD1. Germline V lookup: CDR1 MNHNY, CDR2 SVGAGI (reference sequence). CDR3 length: 13 amino acids. Trimming at V came to 4 bases and at J to 5 bases, leaving 4 bases not matched to a gene. CDR3 in DNA: TGTGCCAGCAGTTTTGGCAGGGGGGAGACCCAGTACTTC. It translates to CASSFGRGETQYF.